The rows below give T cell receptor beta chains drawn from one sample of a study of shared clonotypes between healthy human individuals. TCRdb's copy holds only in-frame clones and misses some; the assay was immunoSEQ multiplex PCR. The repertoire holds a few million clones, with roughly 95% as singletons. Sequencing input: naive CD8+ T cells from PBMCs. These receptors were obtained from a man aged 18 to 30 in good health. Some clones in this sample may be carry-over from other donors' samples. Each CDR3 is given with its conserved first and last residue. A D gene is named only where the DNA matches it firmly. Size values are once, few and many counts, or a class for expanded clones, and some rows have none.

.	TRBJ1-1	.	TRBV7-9	CASSLAPAPVMNTEAFF	TGTGCCAGCAGCTTAGCGCCAGCTCCAGTCATGAACACTGAAGCTTTCTTT
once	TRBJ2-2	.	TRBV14	CASSPQNTGELFF	TGTGCCAGCAGCCCACAGAACACCGGGGAGCTGTTTTTT
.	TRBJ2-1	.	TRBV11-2	CASSLGITGSVSYNEQFF	TGTGCCAGCAGCTTGGGTATAACAGGGTCTGTATCCTACAATGAGCAGTTCTTC
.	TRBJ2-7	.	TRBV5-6	CASSLGYEQYF	TGTGCCAGCAGCTTGGGCTACGAGCAGTACTTC
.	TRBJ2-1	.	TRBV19	CASSSEYMVNEQFF	TGTGCCAGTAGTTCTGAATACATGGTCAATGAGCAGTTCTTC
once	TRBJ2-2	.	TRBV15	CATSRANQNTGELFF	TGTGCCACCAGCAGAGCTAACCAGAACACCGGGGAGCTGTTTTTT
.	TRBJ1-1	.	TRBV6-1	CASSESARQGDTEAFF	TGTGCCAGCAGTGAATCGGCCAGGCAGGGCGACACTGAAGCTTTCTTT
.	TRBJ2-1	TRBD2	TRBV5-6	CASTSGTSQFF	TGTGCCAGCACCTCCGGGACTAGTCAGTTCTTC
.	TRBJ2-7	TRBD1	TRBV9	CASSAGQGLSYEQYF	TGTGCCAGCAGCGCGGGACAGGGGTTATCCTACGAGCAGTACTTC
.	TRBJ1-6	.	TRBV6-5	CASSSQGNSPLHF	TGTGCCAGCAGTTCCCAGGGGAATTCACCCCTCCACTTT
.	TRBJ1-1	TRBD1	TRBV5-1	CASSYGQGLNTEAFF	TGCGCCAGCAGCTATGGACAGGGTTTGAACACTGAAGCTTTCTTT
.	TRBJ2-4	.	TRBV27	CASSLSRLAGAKNIQYF	TGTGCCAGCAGTTTAAGTCGGTTGGCCGGAGCCAAAAACATTCAGTACTTC
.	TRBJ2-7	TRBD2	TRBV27	CASSYGPGEGLYEQYF	TGTGCCAGCAGTTACGGCCCGGGGGAGGGCCTCTACGAGCAGTACTTC
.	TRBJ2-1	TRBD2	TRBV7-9	CASSLGTGEKLAGGPQFF	TGTGCCAGCAGCTTGGGGACAGGGGAAAAACTAGCGGGAGGCCCACAGTTCTTC
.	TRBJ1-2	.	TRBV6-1	CATAGAGDPGGYTF	TGTGCCACCGCCGGGGCAGGGGACCCAGGAGGCTACACCTTC
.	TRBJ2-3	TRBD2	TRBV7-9	CASSSSGRLADTQYF	TGTGCCAGCAGCTCTAGCGGGAGGCTTGCGGATACGCAGTATTTT
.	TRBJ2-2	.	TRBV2	CASSGEGPGELFF	TGTGCCAGCAGTGGAGAGGGGCCCGGGGAGCTGTTTTTT
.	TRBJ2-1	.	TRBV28	CASNYSPNEQFF	TGTGCCAGCAACTACTCACCAAATGAGCAGTTCTTC
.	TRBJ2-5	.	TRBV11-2	CASSPFFRHGETQYF	TGTGCCAGCAGCCCTTTCTTTAGGCACGGAGAGACCCAGTACTTC
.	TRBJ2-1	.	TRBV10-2	CATDTEVSYNEQFF	TGCGCCACCGATACGGAGGTCTCCTACAATGAGCAGTTCTTC
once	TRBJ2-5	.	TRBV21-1	CASSKDRGESPFQETQYF	TGTGCCAGCAGCAAAGATCGCGGGGAGAGTCCTTTCCAAGAGACCCAGTACTTC
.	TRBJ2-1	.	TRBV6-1	CASTGRYNEQFF	TGTGCCAGCACAGGGAGGTACAATGAGCAGTTCTTC
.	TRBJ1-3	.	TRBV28	CASRSWTEGISGNTIYF	TGTGCCAGCAGATCATGGACGGAGGGAATCTCTGGAAACACCATATATTTT
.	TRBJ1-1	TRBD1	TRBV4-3	CASSQGNRGGTEAFF	TGCGCCAGCAGCCAAGGTAACAGGGGCGGCACTGAAGCTTTCTTT
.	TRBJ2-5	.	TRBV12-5	CASGLIGEIGETQYF	TGTGCTAGTGGTTTGATCGGGGAAATAGGAGAGACCCAGTACTTC
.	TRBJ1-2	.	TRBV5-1	CASSFQDLNGYTF	TGCGCCAGCAGCTTCCAGGATCTGAATGGCTACACCTTC
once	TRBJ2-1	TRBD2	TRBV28	CASSLSKRGWDEQFF	TGTGCCAGCAGTTTAAGTAAGCGGGGCTGGGATGAGCAGTTCTTC
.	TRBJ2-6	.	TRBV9	CASSETLRGSANVLTF	TGTGCCAGCAGCGAGACACTTCGGGGGTCGGCCAACGTCCTGACTTTC
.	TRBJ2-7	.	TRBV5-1	CASSLKGGPSYEQYF	TGCGCCAGCAGCTTGAAGGGGGGTCCCTCCTACGAGCAGTACTTC
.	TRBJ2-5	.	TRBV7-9	CASSLVGAGLAQETQYF	TGTGCCAGCAGCTTAGTGGGGGCGGGCCTAGCCCAAGAGACCCAGTACTTC
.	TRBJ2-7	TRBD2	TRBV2	CASSEGGGSSYEQYF	TGTGCCAGCAGTGAAGGTGGCGGGAGCTCCTACGAGCAGTACTTC
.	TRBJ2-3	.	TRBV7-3	CASSLNPFPVDTQYF	TGTGCCAGCAGCCTCAACCCCTTCCCGGTAGATACGCAGTATTTT
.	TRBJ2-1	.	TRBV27	CASSLTPEVQFF	TGTGCCAGCAGTTTGACCCCCGAGGTCCAGTTCTTC
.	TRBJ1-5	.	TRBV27	CASSLLVGFQPQHF	TGTGCCAGCAGCCTGCTAGTGGGGTTTCAGCCCCAGCATTTT
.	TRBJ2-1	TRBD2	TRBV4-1	CASSQGLAGVNEQFF	TGCGCCAGCAGCCAAGGACTAGCGGGAGTCAATGAGCAGTTCTTC
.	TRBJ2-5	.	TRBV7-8	CASSFRQGGMETQYF	TGTGCCAGCAGCTTCCGACAGGGCGGGATGGAGACCCAGTACTTC
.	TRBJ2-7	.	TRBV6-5	CASSYSGRAYEQYF	TGTGCCAGCAGTTACTCGGGCAGGGCCTACGAGCAGTACTTC
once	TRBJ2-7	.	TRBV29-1	CSVREPYEQYF	TGCAGCGTTCGGGAGCCCTACGAGCAGTACTTC
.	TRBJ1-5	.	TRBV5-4	CASSLGSQPQHF	TGTGCCAGCAGCTTGGGGAGTCAGCCCCAGCATTTT
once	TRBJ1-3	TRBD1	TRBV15	CATSRDRGVSSGNTIYF	TGTGCCACCAGCAGGGACAGGGGAGTTAGCTCTGGAAACACCATATATTTT
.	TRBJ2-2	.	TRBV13	CASSLKEGVTNTGELFF	TGTGCCAGCAGCTTAAAGGAGGGGGTAACAAACACCGGGGAGCTGTTTTTT
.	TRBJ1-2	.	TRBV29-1	CSVVPGGLGYGYTF	TGCAGCGTTGTCCCGGGGGGTCTCGGTTATGGCTACACCTTC
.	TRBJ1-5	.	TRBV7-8	CASSLKGEGVGQPQHF	TGTGCCAGCAGCTTGAAGGGCGAGGGAGTCGGTCAGCCCCAGCATTTT
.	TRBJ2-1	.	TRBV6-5	CASSMTGQGEQFF	TGTGCCAGCAGTATGACGGGCCAAGGTGAGCAGTTCTTC
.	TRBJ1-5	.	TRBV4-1	CASSQLMQGRKSNQPQHF	TGCGCCAGCAGCCAATTGATGCAGGGGAGGAAGAGCAATCAGCCCCAGCATTTT
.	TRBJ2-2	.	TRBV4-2	CASSQDPAGNANTGELFF	TGTGCCAGCAGCCAAGATCCGGCCGGGAATGCGAACACCGGGGAGCTGTTTTTT
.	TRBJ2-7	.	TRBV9	CASSVGSSASYEQYF	TGTGCCAGCAGCGTAGGGAGTAGCGCTAGTTACGAGCAGTACTTC
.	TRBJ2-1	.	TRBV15	CATSSRSTDEQFF	TGTGCCACCAGCAGCCGCAGTACCGATGAGCAGTTCTTC
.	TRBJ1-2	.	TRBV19	CASSIDQEDYGYTF	TGTGCCAGTAGTATAGACCAGGAAGACTATGGCTACACCTTC
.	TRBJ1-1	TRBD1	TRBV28	CASRSRPRDRDTEAFF	TGTGCCAGCAGATCACGACCCCGGGACAGAGACACTGAAGCTTTCTTT
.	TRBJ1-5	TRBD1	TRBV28	CASSFRQGSWPQHF	TGTGCCAGCAGTTTCCGACAGGGGTCGTGGCCCCAGCATTTT
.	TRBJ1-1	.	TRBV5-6	CASLWLGDTEAFF	TGTGCCAGTCTGTGGTTGGGGGACACTGAAGCTTTCTTT
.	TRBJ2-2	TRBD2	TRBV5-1	CASSLYPAGGLTGELFF	TGCGCCAGCAGCTTGTATCCAGCGGGAGGGCTCACCGGGGAGCTGTTTTTT
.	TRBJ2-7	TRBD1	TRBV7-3	CASSLRDSPYEQYF	TGTGCCAGCAGCCTCCGGGACAGCCCATACGAGCAGTACTTC